This T cell receptor beta chain derives from a study of T cells in Graves' hyperthyroidism and ophthalmopathy. Study summary: Peripheral blood was obtained at initial diagnosis, preceding any treatment. Notes on the study in general: Most expanded thyroid clonotypes above 0.001 also appeared in blood.

There are many counts of this clonotype. No antigen is known for it. Subjects with ophthalmopathy showed a Clinical Activity Score no lower than 3, a NOSPECS grade no lower than 4, and a duration shorter than 3 months. Patients with uncontrolled infections, other autoimmune diseases, pregnancy or lactation were excluded. The TCR beta CDR3 regions underwent amplification using RNA transcripts as the source. The HTBI set primed first-round TCR CDR3 RT-PCR. In TCRdb, the multiplex PCR reads were re-called with MiXCR into one record per CDR3 protein. The data show roughly 640,000 distinct CDR3 sequences, more than 15% seen once. Trimming removed 6 bases from V and 4 bases from J; junction bases left unmatched: 8. The germline gives CDR1 LNHDA, CDR2 SQIVND (reference sequence). The CDR3 runs 15 residues.

The source is a woman aged 35 to 49 with Graves' ophthalmopathy. The sequenced material came from blood. This chain connects TRBV19 to TRBJ2-3; 9 positions match TRBD1. This CDR3 reads CASSPGDRDPDTQYF. In DNA form, the CDR3 reads TGTGCCAGTAGCCCAGGGGACAGGGATCCAGATACGCAGTATTTT.